Listed below are T cell receptor beta chains from one sample, sequenced in a study of shared clonotypes between healthy human individuals. Some clones are missing from TCRdb's copy, which holds only in-frame ones; the method was immunoSEQ multiplex PCR. The table includes about 1.5 million clones, 95% to 99% detected once. The sample consisted of naive CD4+ T cells sorted from blood. The receptors shown here come from a man in his thirties or forties in good health. Both conserved end residues are part of each CDR3. Fields, in order: V gene, D gene, clone size, J gene, CDR3 DNA, CDR3 protein. D genes are given only for firm matches. Some rows have no size entry. The others give once, few or many, or a class for an expanded clone.

v_gene: TRBV30
d_gene: NA
abundance: NA
j_gene: TRBJ2-1
CDR3nt: TGTGCCTGGAGTCCGGACTCGTACAATGAGCAGTTCTTC
CDR3aa: CAWSPDSYNEQFF

v_gene: TRBV7-6
d_gene: NA
abundance: NA
j_gene: TRBJ1-1
CDR3nt: TGTGCCAGCAGCTTACCGAAAAGGGGTGGGTCAGCTGAAGCTTTCTTT
CDR3aa: CASSLPKRGGSAEAFF

v_gene: TRBV6-5
d_gene: NA
abundance: NA
j_gene: TRBJ2-3
CDR3nt: TGTGCCAGCAGTGAAGTGACCGGGGGAGCGCAGTATTTT
CDR3aa: CASSEVTGGAQYF

v_gene: TRBV4-1
d_gene: NA
abundance: NA
j_gene: TRBJ1-5
CDR3nt: TGCGCCAGCAGCCAAGAAGGCGGGACATTGAGCAATCAGCCCCAGCATTTT
CDR3aa: CASSQEGGTLSNQPQHF

v_gene: TRBV27
d_gene: NA
abundance: NA
j_gene: TRBJ2-1
CDR3nt: TGTGCCAGCAGTTTAGACGGGGCGAGCTTTTACAATGAGCAGTTCTTC
CDR3aa: CASSLDGASFYNEQFF

v_gene: TRBV11-2
d_gene: NA
abundance: NA
j_gene: TRBJ2-7
CDR3nt: TGTGCCAGCAGCTTCATGGAGGTTTACGAGCAGTACTTC
CDR3aa: CASSFMEVYEQYF

v_gene: TRBV10-1
d_gene: NA
abundance: once
j_gene: TRBJ2-2
CDR3nt: TGCGCCAGCAAGGCTAGCGTGAACACCGGGGAGCTGTTTTTT
CDR3aa: CASKASVNTGELFF

v_gene: TRBV5-1
d_gene: NA
abundance: NA
j_gene: TRBJ2-3
CDR3nt: TGCGCCAGCAGCTTGGTTCAGGACCCTGGGGATACGCAGTATTTT
CDR3aa: CASSLVQDPGDTQYF

v_gene: TRBV6-5
d_gene: TRBD1
abundance: NA
j_gene: TRBJ2-5
CDR3nt: TGTGCCAGCAGTTACGGGGCAGGGGGCGAGACCCAGTACTTC
CDR3aa: CASSYGAGGETQYF

v_gene: TRBV7-9
d_gene: NA
abundance: NA
j_gene: TRBJ2-1
CDR3nt: TGTGCCAGCAGCAAAGGGATACCCTCCTACAATGAGCAGTTCTTC
CDR3aa: CASSKGIPSYNEQFF

v_gene: TRBV18
d_gene: NA
abundance: NA
j_gene: TRBJ1-3
CDR3nt: TGTGCCAGCTCACCGCTCAGGGACTCTGGAAACACCATATATTTT
CDR3aa: CASSPLRDSGNTIYF

v_gene: TRBV14
d_gene: NA
abundance: once
j_gene: TRBJ2-7
CDR3nt: TGTGCCAGCAGCCAAGATTGGGCAGGGTTAAACTACGAGCAGTACTTC
CDR3aa: CASSQDWAGLNYEQYF

v_gene: TRBV11-2
d_gene: NA
abundance: NA
j_gene: TRBJ2-2
CDR3nt: TGTGCCAGCAGCTCACTTCGGGGTGACACCGGGGAGCTGTTTTTT
CDR3aa: CASSSLRGDTGELFF

v_gene: TRBV6-6
d_gene: NA
abundance: once
j_gene: TRBJ2-7
CDR3nt: TGTGCCAGCAGTTATGGGGGTGTGGACGAGCAGTACTTC
CDR3aa: CASSYGGVDEQYF

v_gene: TRBV18
d_gene: NA
abundance: NA
j_gene: TRBJ2-1
CDR3nt: TGTGCCAGCTCACAAACGGGACCCCATTTGAATGAGCAGTTCTTC
CDR3aa: CASSQTGPHLNEQFF

v_gene: TRBV5-1
d_gene: NA
abundance: NA
j_gene: TRBJ2-7
CDR3nt: TGCGCCAGCAGCTTGGCGGGGGGCCCCGAGAGGGAGCAGTACTTC
CDR3aa: CASSLAGGPEREQYF

v_gene: TRBV10-1
d_gene: NA
abundance: NA
j_gene: TRBJ1-1
CDR3nt: TGCGCCAGCAGTGAATCCGGTCCCGTGGAAGCTTTCTTT
CDR3aa: CASSESGPVEAFF

v_gene: TRBV18
d_gene: TRBD1
abundance: NA
j_gene: TRBJ1-2
CDR3nt: TGTGCCAGCTCACCACTGGGGACAGGAGACACATCAGCTAACTATGGCTACACCTTC
CDR3aa: CASSPLGTGDTSANYGYTF

v_gene: TRBV7-8
d_gene: TRBD2
abundance: once
j_gene: TRBJ2-7
CDR3nt: TGTGCCAGCAGCTTAGGACTAGCGCCCTCCTACGAGCAGTACTTC
CDR3aa: CASSLGLAPSYEQYF

v_gene: TRBV11-2
d_gene: TRBD1
abundance: NA
j_gene: TRBJ2-2
CDR3nt: TGTGCCAGCAGCAGACAGGGGACCGGGGAGCTGTTTTTT
CDR3aa: CASSRQGTGELFF

v_gene: TRBV28
d_gene: NA
abundance: NA
j_gene: TRBJ2-3
CDR3nt: TGTGCCAGCAGTTTCTCCCGGCTCGGCTCAGATACGCAGTATTTT
CDR3aa: CASSFSRLGSDTQYF